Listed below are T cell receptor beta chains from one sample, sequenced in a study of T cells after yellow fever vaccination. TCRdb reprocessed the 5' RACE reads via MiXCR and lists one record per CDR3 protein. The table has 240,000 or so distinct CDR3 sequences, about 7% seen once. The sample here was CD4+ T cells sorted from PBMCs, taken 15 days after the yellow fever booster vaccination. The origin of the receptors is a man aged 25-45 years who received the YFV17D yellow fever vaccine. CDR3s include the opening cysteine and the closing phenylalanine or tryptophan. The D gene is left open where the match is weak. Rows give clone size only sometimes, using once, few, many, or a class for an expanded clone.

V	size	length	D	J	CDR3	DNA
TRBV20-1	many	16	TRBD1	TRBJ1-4	CSAISGTGATNEKLFF	TGCAGTGCTATATCCGGGACAGGAGCAACTAATGAAAAACTGTTTTTT
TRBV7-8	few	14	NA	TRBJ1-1	CASSLGVSNTEAFF	TGTGCCAGCAGCTTGGGGGTCTCGAACACTGAAGCTTTCTTT
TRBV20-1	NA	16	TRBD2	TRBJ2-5	CSARGVAGVTTETQYF	TGCAGTGCTAGGGGGGTAGCGGGAGTAACCACAGAGACCCAGTACTTC
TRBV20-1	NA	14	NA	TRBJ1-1	CGARRWDGHTEAFF	TGCGGTGCTAGGCGGTGGGACGGTCACACTGAAGCTTTCTTT
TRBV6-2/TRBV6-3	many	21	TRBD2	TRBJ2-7	CASSYSPFGASGRAHSYEQYF	TGTGCCAGCAGTTACTCGCCCTTCGGGGCTAGCGGGAGGGCCCACTCCTACGAGCAGTACTTC
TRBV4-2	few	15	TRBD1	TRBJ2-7	CASSRMGQGDNEQYF	TGTGCCAGCAGCCGAATGGGACAGGGTGATAACGAGCAGTACTTC
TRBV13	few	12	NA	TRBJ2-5	CASSGGKWTQYF	TGTGCCAGCAGCGGGGGGAAGTGGACCCAGTACTTC
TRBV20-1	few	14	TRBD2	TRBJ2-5	CSASSAGGPGTQYF	TGCAGTGCTAGTTCCGCGGGAGGGCCCGGGACCCAGTACTTC
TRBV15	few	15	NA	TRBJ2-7	CATSSFTRGRYEQYF	TGTGCCACCAGCAGTTTTACTAGAGGCAGATACGAGCAGTACTTC
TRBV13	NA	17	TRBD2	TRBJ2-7	CASSRLAGGPGSYEQYF	TGTGCCAGCAGCCGACTAGCGGGAGGGCCCGGGTCCTACGAGCAGTACTTC
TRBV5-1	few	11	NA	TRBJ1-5	CASISPWPQHF	TGCGCCAGCATTTCCCCCTGGCCCCAGCATTTT
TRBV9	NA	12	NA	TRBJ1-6	CASNQGNSPLHF	TGTGCCAGCAATCAGGGGAATTCACCCCTCCACTTT
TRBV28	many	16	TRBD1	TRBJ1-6	CASRDTGGGLNSPLHF	TGTGCCAGCAGAGACACAGGGGGCGGATTAAATTCACCCCTCCACTTT
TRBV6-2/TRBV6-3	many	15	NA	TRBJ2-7	CASSYSMFVAYEQYF	TGTGCCAGCAGTTACTCGATGTTCGTCGCCTACGAGCAGTACTTC
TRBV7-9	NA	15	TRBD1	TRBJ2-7	CASSLVRQGVGEQYF	TGTGCCAGCAGCTTAGTACGGCAGGGGGTGGGCGAGCAGTACTTC
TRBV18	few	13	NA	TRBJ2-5	CASSPEERETQYF	TGTGCCAGCTCACCAGAAGAGCGAGAGACCCAGTACTTC
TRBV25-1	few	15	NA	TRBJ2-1	CASSETRSSYNEQFF	TGTGCCAGCAGTGAGACCCGGAGCTCCTACAATGAGCAGTTCTTC
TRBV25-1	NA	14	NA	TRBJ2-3	CASRASQWPDTQYF	TGTGCCAGCAGGGCATCCCAGTGGCCAGATACGCAGTATTTT
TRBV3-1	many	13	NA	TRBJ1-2	CASSQETLQVYTF	TGTGCCAGCAGCCAAGAAACACTTCAAGTCTACACCTTC
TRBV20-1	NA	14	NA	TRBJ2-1	CSAARLGERNEQFF	TGCAGTGCTGCAAGACTAGGAGAACGTAATGAGCAGTTCTTC
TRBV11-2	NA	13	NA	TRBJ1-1	CASSLVRNTEAFF	TGTGCCAGCAGCTTAGTTCGGAACACTGAAGCTTTCTTT
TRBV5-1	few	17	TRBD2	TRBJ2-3	CASSLGLAGGTTDTQYF	TGCGCCAGCAGCTTAGGCCTAGCGGGAGGCACCACAGATACGCAGTATTTT
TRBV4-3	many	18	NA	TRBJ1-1	CASSQGPGAGRMNTEAFF	TGCGCCAGCAGCCAAGGGCCAGGGGCAGGAAGGATGAACACTGAAGCTTTCTTT
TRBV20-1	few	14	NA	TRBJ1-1	CSALLGSRRTEAFF	TGCAGTGCTTTGCTAGGGTCTAGGAGGACTGAAGCTTTCTTT
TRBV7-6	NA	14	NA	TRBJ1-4	CASRRLGTNEKLFF	TGTGCCAGCAGGCGCCTGGGGACTAATGAAAAACTGTTTTTT
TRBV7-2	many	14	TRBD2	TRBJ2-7	CASSRTSGPYEQYF	TGTGCCAGCAGCCGGACTAGCGGTCCCTACGAGCAGTACTTC
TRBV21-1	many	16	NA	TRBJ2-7	CASNDLPGADRGEQYF	TGTGCCAGCAACGATCTTCCGGGGGCGGACCGGGGGGAGCAGTACTTC
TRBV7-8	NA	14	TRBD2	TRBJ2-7	CASTRSSGPYEQYF	TGTGCCAGCACCCGGTCTAGCGGCCCCTACGAGCAGTACTTC
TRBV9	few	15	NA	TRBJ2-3	CASSVAPTYTDTQYF	TGTGCCAGCAGCGTAGCCCCAACGTACACAGATACGCAGTATTTT
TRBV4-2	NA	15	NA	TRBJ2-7	CASSRGDTFSYEQYF	TGTGCCAGCAGCCGAGGGGACACCTTTTCCTACGAGCAGTACTTC
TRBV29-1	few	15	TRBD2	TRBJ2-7	CSVALGSGSRGEQYF	TGCAGCGTTGCCCTAGGGAGCGGGAGTAGGGGCGAGCAGTACTTC
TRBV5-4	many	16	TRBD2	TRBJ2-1	CASSPRSSGLNNEQFF	TGTGCCAGCAGCCCGAGGTCTAGCGGCCTTAACAATGAGCAGTTCTTC
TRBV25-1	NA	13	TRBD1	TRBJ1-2	CARGTEANYGYTF	TGTGCCAGAGGGACAGAAGCTAACTATGGCTACACCTTC
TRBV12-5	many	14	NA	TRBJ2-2	CASGLVLGTGELFF	TGTGCTAGTGGTTTGGTACTGGGTACCGGGGAGCTGTTTTTT
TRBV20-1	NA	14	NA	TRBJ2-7	CSASPLQGIYEQYF	TGCAGTGCAAGCCCCCTGCAGGGAATCTACGAGCAGTACTTC
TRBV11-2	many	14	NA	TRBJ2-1	CASSLRRGTGEQFF	TGTGCCAGCAGCTTACGACGGGGGACGGGTGAGCAGTTCTTC